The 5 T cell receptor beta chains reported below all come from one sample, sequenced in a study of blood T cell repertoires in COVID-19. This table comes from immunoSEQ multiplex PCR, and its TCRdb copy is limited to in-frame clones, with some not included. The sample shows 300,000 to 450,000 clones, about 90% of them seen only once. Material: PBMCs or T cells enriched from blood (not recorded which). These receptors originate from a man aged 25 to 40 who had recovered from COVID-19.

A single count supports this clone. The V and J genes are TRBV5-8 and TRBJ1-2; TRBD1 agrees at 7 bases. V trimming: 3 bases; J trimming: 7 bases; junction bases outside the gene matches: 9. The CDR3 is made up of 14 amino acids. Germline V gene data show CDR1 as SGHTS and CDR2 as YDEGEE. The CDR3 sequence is CASSWDRTIGGYTF. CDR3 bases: TGTGCCAGCAGCTGGGACAGAACTATCGGTGGCTACACCTTC.

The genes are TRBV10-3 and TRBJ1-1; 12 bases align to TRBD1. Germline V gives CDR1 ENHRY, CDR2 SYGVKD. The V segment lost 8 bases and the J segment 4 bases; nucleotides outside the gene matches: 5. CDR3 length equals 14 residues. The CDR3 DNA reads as TGTGCCATCTCCGCGGGACAGGGGGCCACTGAAGCTTTCTTT. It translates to CAISAGQGATEAFF.

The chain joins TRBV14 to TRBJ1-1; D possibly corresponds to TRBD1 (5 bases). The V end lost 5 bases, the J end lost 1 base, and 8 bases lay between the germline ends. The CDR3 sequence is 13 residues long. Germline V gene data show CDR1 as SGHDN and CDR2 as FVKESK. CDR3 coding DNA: TGTGCCAGCAGCTTTGACAGGAACACTGAAGCTTTCTTT. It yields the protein CASSFDRNTEAFF.

The CDR3 loop reads CASSGGVNQPQHF. The DNA of the CDR3 is TGTGCCAGCAGCGGGGGGGTGAATCAGCCCCAGCATTTT. This chain joins TRBV5-6 and TRBJ1-5, with a possible D match to TRBD1 (5 bases). Deletions cut 4 bases from V and 4 bases from J, with 9 bases between. This CDR3 comprises 13 residues. Germline loops: CDR1 SGHDT, CDR2 YYEEEE. The full variable domain, rest sourced from reference TRBV5-6 and TRBJ1-5, is DAGVTQSPTHLIKTRGQQVTLRCSPKSGHDTVSWYQQALGQGPQFIFQYYEEEERQRGNFPDRFSGHQFPNYSSELNVNALLLGDSALYLCASSGGVNQPQHFGDGTRLSIL.

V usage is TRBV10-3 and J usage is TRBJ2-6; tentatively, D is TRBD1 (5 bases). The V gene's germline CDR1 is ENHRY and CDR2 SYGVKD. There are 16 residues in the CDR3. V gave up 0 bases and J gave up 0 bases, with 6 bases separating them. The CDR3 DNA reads TGTGCCATCAGTGAGTCTGGGGCCTCTGGGGCCAACGTCCTGACTTTC. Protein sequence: CAISESGASGANVLTF.